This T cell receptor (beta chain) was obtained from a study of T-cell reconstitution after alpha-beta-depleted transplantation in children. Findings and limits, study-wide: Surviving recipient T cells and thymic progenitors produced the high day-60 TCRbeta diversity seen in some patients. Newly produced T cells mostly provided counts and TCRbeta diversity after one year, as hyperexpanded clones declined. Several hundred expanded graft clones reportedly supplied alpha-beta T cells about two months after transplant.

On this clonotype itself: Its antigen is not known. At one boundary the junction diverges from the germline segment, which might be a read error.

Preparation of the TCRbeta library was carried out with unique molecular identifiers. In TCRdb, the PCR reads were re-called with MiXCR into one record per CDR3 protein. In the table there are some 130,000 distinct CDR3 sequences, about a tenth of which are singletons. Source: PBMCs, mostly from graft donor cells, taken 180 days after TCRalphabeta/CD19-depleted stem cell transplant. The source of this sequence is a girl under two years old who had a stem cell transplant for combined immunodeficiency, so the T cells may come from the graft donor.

The CDR3 is CASCLEAGGQTNTGELFF. The DNA for the CDR3 is TGTGCCAGCTGTTTAGAGGCAGGGGGGCAAACAAACACCGGGGAGCTGTTTTTT. This rearrangement joins TRBV12-3 or TRBV12-4 to TRBJ2-2; the D gene is possibly TRBD1 (7 bases). This CDR3 spans 18 amino acids.